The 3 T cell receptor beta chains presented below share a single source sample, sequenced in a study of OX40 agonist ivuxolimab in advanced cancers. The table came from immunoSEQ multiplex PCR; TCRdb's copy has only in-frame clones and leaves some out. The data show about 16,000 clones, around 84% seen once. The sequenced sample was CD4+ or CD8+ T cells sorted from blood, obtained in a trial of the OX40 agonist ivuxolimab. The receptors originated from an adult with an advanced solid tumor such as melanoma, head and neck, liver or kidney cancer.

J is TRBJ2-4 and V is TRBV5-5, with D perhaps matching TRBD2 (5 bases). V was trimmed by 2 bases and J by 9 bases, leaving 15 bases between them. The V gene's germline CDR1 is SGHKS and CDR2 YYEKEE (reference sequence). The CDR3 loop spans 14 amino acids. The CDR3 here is CASSLFLFEGIQYF. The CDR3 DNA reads TGTGCCAGCAGCTTATTCCTTTTCGAGGGCATTCAGTACTTC.

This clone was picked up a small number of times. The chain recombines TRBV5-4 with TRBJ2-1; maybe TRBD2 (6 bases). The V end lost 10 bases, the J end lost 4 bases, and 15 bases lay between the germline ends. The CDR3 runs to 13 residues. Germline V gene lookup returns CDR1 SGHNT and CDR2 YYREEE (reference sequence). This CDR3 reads CAQLGREYNEQFF. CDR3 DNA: TGTGCCCAACTCGGGCGGGAATACAATGAGCAGTTCTTC.

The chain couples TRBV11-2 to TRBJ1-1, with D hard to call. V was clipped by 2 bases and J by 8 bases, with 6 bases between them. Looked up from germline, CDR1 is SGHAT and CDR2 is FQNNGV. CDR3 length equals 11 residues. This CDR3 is CASSLQLEAFF. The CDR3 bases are TGTGCCAGCAGCTTACAACTCGAAGCTTTCTTT.